The 25 T cell receptor beta chains in this list originate from one sample, sequenced in a study of T cell responses to AZD1222 COVID-19 vaccine. TCRdb keeps only in-frame clones here, not all; method: immunoSEQ multiplex PCR. The table lists some 97,000 clones, roughly nine tenths of them singletons. The sample here was peripheral blood, taken on day 0 of AZD1222 vaccination. Source of these receptors: an adult in good health.

The chain links TRBV4-1 to TRBJ2-7, with D perhaps TRBD1 or TRBD2 (6 bases each). Trimming took off 1 base at V and 2 bases at J, with 21 bases between the two ends. The germline V gene encodes CDR1 MGHRA and CDR2 YSYEKL. The CDR3 has 18 residues. This CDR3 reads CASSQGRGLMGVPYEQYF. The CDR3 DNA reads as TGCGCCAGCAGCCAAGGACGGGGGCTGATGGGAGTTCCCTACGAGCAGTACTTC.

The J gene is TRBJ1-2, the V gene TRBV6-5, with D possibly being TRBD1 (5 bases). The CDR3 loop spans 14 amino acids. V was clipped by 7 bases and J by 0 bases, with 12 bases between them. From germline, CDR1 is MNHEY and CDR2 SVGAGI. Written as DNA, the CDR3 is TGTGCCAGCACGCCAGGAGGGGCTAACTATGGCTACACCTTC. Residues: CASTPGGANYGYTF.

This chain links TRBV2 with TRBJ1-3, with D perhaps TRBD1 (6 bases). CDR1 is SNHLY, CDR2 FYNNEI, per germline. Trimming left V 4 bases short and J 2 bases short, with 9 bases between. The length of the CDR3 is 14 residues. The CDR3 DNA sequence: TGTGCCAGCAGTGTCGGGGGGCCTGGAAACACCATATATTTT. It yields the protein CASSVGGPGNTIYF.

In this sample, this clone turned up once. The chain joins TRBV5-1 to TRBJ1-3; D is ambiguous. Trimming cost V 1 base and J 0 bases, with 11 bases left between them. In germline, CDR1 is SGHRS, CDR2 YFSETQ. The CDR3 is made up of 16 amino acids. The CDR3: CASSLTFGNSGNTIYF. In DNA form, the CDR3 reads TGCGCCAGCAGCTTGACTTTTGGGAACTCTGGAAACACCATATATTTT.

The chain links TRBV27 to TRBJ1-4; no clear D. The germline CDR1 and CDR2 sequences are MNHEY and SMNVEV (reference sequence). This CDR3 has 16 residues. V was shortened by 11 bases and J by 8 bases, with 27 bases between the two germline ends. As DNA, the CDR3 is TGTGCCGACCGGGGTGGCGAGTCTCCAATGGGCGAAAAACTGTTTTTT. Translation: CADRGGESPMGEKLFF.

The chain couples TRBV30 to TRBJ2-5, with 7 bases that match TRBD2. This CDR3 region has 13 residues. V trimming: 3 bases; J trimming: 3 bases; junction bases outside the gene matches: 4. Germline V gives CDR1 GTSNPN, CDR2 SVGIG (reference sequence). The CDR3 sequence: CAWRWGGEETQYF. DNA for the CDR3: TGTGCCTGGAGATGGGGGGGTGAAGAGACCCAGTACTTC.

The CDR3 region is CASSLGGFSSYNEQFF. The CDR3 DNA reads TGTGCCAGCAGCTTGGGAGGGTTTAGCTCCTACAATGAGCAGTTCTTC. The chain joins TRBV5-4 to TRBJ2-1, with D tentatively TRBD2 (5 bases). Germline-derived CDR1 and CDR2 are SGHNT and YYREEE (reference sequence). This CDR3 spans 16 amino acids. The V and J ends lost 0 bases and 0 bases respectively, with 10 bases between them.

V is TRBV11-3 and J is TRBJ1-1; tentative D call: TRBD1 (6 bases). This CDR3 spans 17 amino acids. Trimming took 0 bases from V and 2 from J, leaving 16 bases between them. CDR1 is SGHNT, CDR2 YENEEA, per germline. This CDR3 is CASSLEGYGGRNTEAFF. For the CDR3, the DNA is TGTGCCAGCAGCTTAGAGGGATATGGGGGCAGAAACACTGAAGCTTTCTTT.

The chain joins TRBV28 to TRBJ2-7, with TRBD1 matching 9 bases. The CDR3 has 15 residues. Germline-derived CDR1 and CDR2 are MDHEN and SYDVKM. V was pared by 5 bases and J by 5 bases, with 10 bases of the junction left unmatched. The CDR3 region has the DNA TGTGCCAGCAGTCATTCCGGGACAGGGTCCAACGAGCAGTACTTC. It translates to CASSHSGTGSNEQYF.

The gene calls are TRBV9 and TRBJ2-2, with TRBD1 identical over 8 bases. The V gene's germline CDR1 is SGDLS and CDR2 YYNGEE. Trimming cost V 2 bases and J 1 base; bases outside gene matches: 7. CDR3 length equals 17 residues. In DNA form, the CDR3 reads TGTGCCAGCAGCGTCGACTCCGGGACAGGGAACACCGGGGAGCTGTTTTTT. Translated: CASSVDSGTGNTGELFF.

This clone was seen more than once but under ten times. The rearrangement uses TRBV6-4 and TRBJ2-3, with 8 bases fitting TRBD1. Germline CDR1 is MRHNA and CDR2 is SNTAGT. J lost 1 base, V lost 2 bases, and 5 bases had no gene match. This CDR3 contains 16 residues. CDR3 sequence (DNA): TGTGCCAGCAGTGACACAGGGGGAAAGGGCACAGATACGCAGTATTTT. Its translation is CASSDTGGKGTDTQYF.

This chain links TRBV27 with TRBJ2-2; 7 bases line up with TRBD2. V dropped 3 bases and J dropped 7; count of bases not matched to a gene: 5. Per germline, CDR1 MNHEY and CDR2 SMNVEV (reference sequence). This CDR3 region has 14 residues. CDR3 nucleotides: TGTGCCAGCAGTTTGGGAGGGTATGGCGGGGAGCTGTTTTTT. Translation: CASSLGGYGGELFF.

The rearrangement links TRBV9 to TRBJ1-1; TRBD1 matches 9 bases. Trimming took 3 bases from V and 3 from J; bases not matched to a gene: 6. Germline V CDR1 and CDR2: SGDLS, YYNGEE. CDR3 length equals 15 residues. The CDR3 loop is CASSGPGQGYTEAFF. The CDR3 DNA sequence: TGTGCCAGCAGCGGACCCGGACAGGGGTACACTGAAGCTTTCTTT.

This chain uses TRBV21-1 with TRBJ1-2; the D segment call TRBD1 is taken from the table without a DNA check. TRBV21-1 is marked as a pseudogene. This CDR3 has 14 amino acids. The CDR3 reads CASSSSDRCYGYTF. The CDR3 DNA reads as TGTGCCAGCAGCTCTTCGGACAGGTGCTATGGCTACACCTTC.

The chain recombines TRBV3-1 (or the pseudogene TRBV3-2) with TRBJ1-6, with a possible D match to TRBD1 (5 bases). V was shortened by 1 base and J by 3 bases, with 13 bases between the two germline ends. From germline, CDR1 is LGHDT and CDR2 YNNKEL (reference sequence). The CDR3 loop spans 17 amino acids. The CDR3 loop reads CASSQASGTVYNSPLHF. CDR3 DNA sequence: TGTGCCAGCAGCCAAGCCTCCGGGACCGTCTATAATTCACCCCTCCACTTT.

The chain couples TRBV7-6 to TRBJ1-6, with 10 bases aligning to TRBD1. CDR1 is SGHVS and CDR2 is FNYEAQ in the germline V gene. Trimming took 5 bases from V and 6 from J; bases not matched to a gene: 10. The CDR3 spans 17 residues. CDR3 sequence (DNA): TGTGCCAGCAGCCCTGGGACAGGGGAGTTTTCTAATTCACCCCTCCACTTT. This sequence encodes CASSPGTGEFSNSPLHF.

The chain has TRBV11-3 and TRBJ2-5; 7 bases fit TRBD1. CDR3 size: 13 residues. Germline values: CDR1 SGHNT, CDR2 YENEEA. Trimming took 6 bases from V and 4 from J; bases not matched to a gene: 5. CDR3 sequence: CASRPTGVETQYF. CDR3 DNA sequence: TGTGCCAGCAGGCCAACAGGGGTAGAGACCCAGTACTTC.

This chain joins TRBV5-4 and TRBJ1-1; D call uncertain. With 1 base removed from V and 1 base from J, the gap between germline ends came to 8 bases. This CDR3 has 14 residues. Per germline, CDR1 SGHNT and CDR2 YYREEE (reference sequence). This CDR3 is CASSLFFGNTEAFF. For the CDR3, the DNA is TGTGCCAGCAGCTTGTTTTTCGGGAACACTGAAGCTTTCTTT.

The rearrangement joins TRBV11-3 to TRBJ2-3; 10 bases map to TRBD2. Germline V lookup: CDR1 SGHNT, CDR2 YENEEA. The CDR3 sequence is 16 residues long. V gave up 4 bases and J gave up 2 bases; unmatched junction bases: 6. In DNA, the CDR3 is TGTGCCAGCAGCTATAGCGGGGGGCAAAACACAGATACGCAGTATTTT. Encoded protein: CASSYSGGQNTDTQYF.

The rearrangement joins TRBV18 to TRBJ2-7, with D unresolved. CDR1 is KGHSH and CDR2 is LQKENI in the germline V gene. V was trimmed by 3 bases and J by 0 bases, leaving 3 bases between them. The CDR3 is made up of 12 amino acids. The DNA of the CDR3 is TGTGCCAGCTCACCCGGCTCCTACGAGCAGTACTTC. Its translation is CASSPGSYEQYF. Supplemented by reference TRBV18 and TRBJ2-7, the full variable domain reads NAGVMQNPRHLVRRRGQEARLRCSPMKGHSHVYWYRQLPEEGLKFMVYLQKENIIDESGMPKERFSAEFPKEGPSILRIQQVVRGDSAAYFCASSPGSYEQYFGPGTRLTVT.

The chain has TRBV2 and TRBJ1-2; D remains unclear. The CDR3 sequence is 12 residues long. Germline V gene data show CDR1 as SNHLY and CDR2 as FYNNEI. Between the trimmed V and J ends, which lost 5 bases and 2 bases, there was a span of 6 bases. CDR3 sequence: CASSRENYGYTF. CDR3 nucleotides: TGTGCCAGCAGTCGGGAGAACTATGGCTACACCTTC.

V usage is TRBV7-6 and J usage is TRBJ1-5; D is perhaps TRBD1 (5 bases). The CDR3 spans 15 residues. V dropped 5 bases and J dropped 9 bases, with 20 bases sitting between them. The V gene's germline CDR1 is SGHVS and CDR2 FNYEAQ. The CDR3 region is CASSAQAGTLGPQHF. The DNA for the CDR3 is TGTGCCAGCAGCGCCCAGGCAGGGACTTTGGGGCCCCAGCATTTT.

This clone was detected only once. The chain links TRBV3-1 (or the pseudogene TRBV3-2) to TRBJ1-5; 10 nucleotides match TRBD1. V shed 1 base, J shed 7 bases, and the junction held 4 bases outside the gene matches. In germline, CDR1 is LGHDT, CDR2 YNNKEL (reference sequence). The CDR3 sequence is 15 residues long. This chain's CDR3 is CASSQGGTGAQPQHF. CDR3 bases: TGTGCCAGCAGCCAAGGAGGGACAGGGGCCCAGCCCCAGCATTTT.

V gene TRBV28 combines with J gene TRBJ2-7; D might be TRBD1 (6 bases). The CDR3 loop spans 15 amino acids. Germline CDR1 is MDHEN and CDR2 is SYDVKM. V lost 1 base, J lost 2 bases, and 12 bases lay in between. The CDR3 DNA follows: TGTGCCAGCAGTTTATCCGGGACAATCGCCTACGAGCAGTACTTC. Its protein product is CASSLSGTIAYEQYF.

J is TRBJ1-1 and V is TRBV28; TRBD1 matches at 7 bases. The trim removed 2 bases at V and 10 bases at J, leaving 7 bases unmatched. Germline CDR1 reads MDHEN; CDR2 reads SYDVKM. This CDR3 is built from 13 residues. CDR3 bases: TGTGCCAGCAGTTTACAGGGGGAACGGGTAGCTTTCTTT. Protein product: CASSLQGERVAFF.